One and the same sample provided the 20 T cell receptor beta chains below, sequenced in a study of control samples from healthy donors and cancer patients (dated by TCRdb to 2019 to 2021). The library was prepared using the immunoSEQ multiplex PCR assay. The immuneACCESS repertoire file appears here via TCRdb, limited to in-frame rearrangements. These files lack a portion of the clones; in checked studies, under half of the deficit traces to unresolved V genes, and the cause of the others is not known. This sample lists around 85,000 clones; 94% were detected once. Clones ranked in the top ten supply 4.8% of the sample. The sample was blood. These receptors originate from a woman aged 18-29 years in good health.

The J gene is TRBJ1-5, the V gene TRBV19; D unresolved. This CDR3 spans 16 amino acids. Trimming removed 8 bases from V and 0 bases from J, with 17 bases in between. Germline loops: CDR1 LNHDA, CDR2 SQIVND (reference sequence). The CDR3 region has the DNA TGTGCCAGTTCGGGGAGGGTAGGAATTAGCAATCAGCCCCAGCATTTT. This encodes CASSGRVGISNQPQHF. Full variable domain (outside the CDR3, taken from reference TRBV19 and TRBJ1-5): DGGITQSPKYLFRKEGQNVTLSCEQNLNHDAMYWYRQDPGQGLRLIYYSQIVNDFQKGDIAEGYSVSREKKESFPLTVTSAQKNPTAFYLCASSGRVGISNQPQHFGDGTRLSIL.

This chain uses TRBV19 with TRBJ2-7, with D maybe TRBD2 (5 bases). This CDR3 spans 11 amino acids. Between the trimmed V and J ends, which lost 8 bases and 7 bases, there was a span of 12 bases. Germline CDR1 reads LNHDA; CDR2 reads SQIVND (reference sequence). The CDR3 region has the DNA TGTGCCAGTTCCTCCGGGAATGAGCAGTACTTC. Amino acids: CASSSGNEQYF.

This chain's CDR3 is CASSVGRGHPNYGYTF. CDR3 nucleotides: TGTGCCAGCAGCGTAGGTCGGGGGCACCCTAACTATGGCTACACCTTC. The chain couples TRBV9 to TRBJ1-2; the D gene is possibly TRBD1 (6 bases). Between the trimmed V and J ends, which lost 0 bases and 0 bases, there was a span of 12 bases. Germline CDR1 and CDR2: SGDLS and YYNGEE. This CDR3 has 16 amino acids.

This chain uses TRBV28 with TRBJ2-7; D not certain. This CDR3 spans 12 amino acids. CDR1 is MDHEN and CDR2 is SYDVKM in the germline V gene. V lost 7 bases to trimming and J lost 3 bases, with 10 bases between them. CDR3 in DNA: TGTGCCAGCAATAGACTCGGCTACGAGCAGTACTTC. Protein product: CASNRLGYEQYF.

The chain joins TRBV18 to TRBJ2-2, with D possibly being TRBD1 (6 bases). Germline-derived CDR1 and CDR2 are KGHSH and LQKENI. The CDR3 runs to 14 residues. The V gene lost 2 bases and the J gene lost 3 bases, with 7 bases spanning the gap. For the CDR3, the DNA is TGTGCCAGCTCACCAGGGGGCGACACCGGGGAGCTGTTTTTT. Amino acids: CASSPGGDTGELFF. Using reference TRBV18 and TRBJ2-2 for the parts outside the CDR3, the full variable domain is NAGVMQNPRHLVRRRGQEARLRCSPMKGHSHVYWYRQLPEEGLKFMVYLQKENIIDESGMPKERFSAEFPKEGPSILRIQQVVRGDSAAYFCASSPGGDTGELFFGEGSRLTVL.

The chain recombines TRBV27 with TRBJ1-4, with D perhaps matching TRBD1 (6 bases). Germline V gene data show CDR1 as MNHEY and CDR2 as SMNVEV (reference sequence). This CDR3 is built from 17 residues. V was cut by 7 bases and J by 3 bases, with 21 bases left in between. In DNA, the CDR3 is TGTGCCAGCAAACCAACCGGGGGCAGGGGACCTAATGAAAAACTGTTTTTT. This translates into CASKPTGGRGPNEKLFF.

The chain joins TRBV14 to TRBJ1-1; D is ambiguous. The CDR3 is 13 residues long. With 4 bases removed from V and 0 bases from J, the gap between germline ends came to 6 bases. The germline V gene has CDR1 SGHDN and CDR2 FVKESK. The CDR3 sequence is CASSRNLNTEAFF. In nucleotides, the CDR3 is TGTGCCAGCAGCCGAAATTTGAACACTGAAGCTTTCTTT.

This clone is medium-sized (0.01 to 0.1%). Within the sample, other DNA sequences also encode this same CDR3. The genes are TRBV4-2 and TRBJ2-6; D might be TRBD1 (6 bases). CDR1 and CDR2 from the germline V gene are LGHNA and YNFKEQ. This CDR3 contains 16 residues. The ends were cut back, 0 bases at V and 3 bases at J, with 9 bases in the middle. The CDR3 region is CASSQEGAGGANVLTF. CDR3 nucleotides: TGTGCCAGCAGCCAAGAGGGGGCGGGTGGGGCCAACGTCCTGACTTTC.

The chain employs TRBV27 and TRBJ2-6, with D perhaps TRBD1 or TRBD2 (6 bases each). This CDR3 region has 23 residues. Looked up from germline, CDR1 is MNHEY and CDR2 is SMNVEV (reference sequence). V lost 6 bases and J lost 0, with 33 bases in between. CDR3 bases: TGTGCCAGCAGCCTCTGGGCCAGGGGAGGTCATCCTAATCCCTACTCTGGGGCCAACGTCCTGACTTTC. This codes for CASSLWARGGHPNPYSGANVLTF. Full variable domain (remainder filled in from reference TRBV27 and TRBJ2-6): EAQVTQNPRYLITVTGKKLTVTCSQNMNHEYMSWYRQDPGLGLRQIYYSMNVEVTDKGDVPEGYKVSRKEKRNFPLILESPSPNQTSLYFCASSLWARGGHPNPYSGANVLTFGAGSRLTVL.

The chain recombines TRBV15 with TRBJ1-1; no firm D call. CDR3 length: 12 amino acids. V lost 4 bases, J lost 3 bases, and 6 bases lay in between. Germline CDR1 LNHNV, CDR2 YYDKDF (reference sequence). CDR3 sequence (DNA): TGTGCCACCAGCAACGTGGACACTGAAGCTTTCTTT. Amino acid sequence: CATSNVDTEAFF.

This clone was seen only once. The chain couples TRBV6-2 or TRBV6-3 to TRBJ1-4, with D unresolved. Per the germline V gene, CDR1 is MNHEY and CDR2 is SVGEGT. The ends were cut back, 0 bases at V and 8 bases at J, with 22 bases in the middle. The CDR3 consists of 18 residues. This chain's CDR3 is CASSYSSSGNPVSEKLFF. Here the CDR3 DNA reads TGTGCCAGCAGTTACTCGTCTTCTGGGAACCCGGTGAGCGAAAAACTGTTTTTT.

This sequence joins TRBV7-7 and TRBJ2-2, with D perhaps matching TRBD1 (5 bases). CDR1 and CDR2 from the germline V gene are SSHAT and FNYEAQ (reference sequence). The CDR3 runs to 14 residues. CDR3 amino acids: CATSRTLNTGELFF. CDR3 nucleotides: TGTGCTACGAGCAGGACACTAAACACCGGGGAGCTGTTTTTT.

The chain recombines TRBV28 with TRBJ1-1, with D possibly TRBD1 on 5 matching bases. The CDR3 totals 15 residues. Germline-derived CDR1 and CDR2 are MDHEN and SYDVKM. The V and J ends lost 5 bases and 5 bases respectively, with 18 bases between them. The CDR3 DNA reads TGTGCCAGCAGTCAACCCACAGGAGGCCGGACTGAAGCTTTCTTT. It translates to CASSQPTGGRTEAFF.

The chain recombines TRBV28 with TRBJ1-4; 7 bases line up with TRBD1. This CDR3 has 17 residues. V shed 2 bases, J shed 8 bases, and the junction held 14 bases outside the gene matches. Germline CDR1 is MDHEN and CDR2 is SYDVKM. CDR3 nucleotides: TGTGCCAGCAGTTTACTTTCGACAGGGCAACCTCAGGAAAAACTGTTTTTT. Amino acids: CASSLLSTGQPQEKLFF.

V and J are TRBV28 and TRBJ2-3; 7 bases match TRBD1. CDR3 length equals 16 residues. Per germline, CDR1 MDHEN and CDR2 SYDVKM. Trimming took 5 bases from V and 0 from J; bases not matched to a gene: 8. CDR3 DNA sequence: TGTGCCAGCAGTCCTCGGACAGGCCCTAGCACAGATACGCAGTATTTT. The encoded protein is CASSPRTGPSTDTQYF.

The chain has TRBV7-2 and TRBJ2-1, with 7 bases lining up with TRBD2. J lost 6 bases, V lost 3 bases, and 5 bases had no gene match. Germline lookup yields CDR1 SGHTA and CDR2 FQGNSA. CDR3 length: 14 amino acids. The DNA of the CDR3 is TGTGCCAGCAGCTTGAGCGGGGAATCCAATGAGCAGTTCTTC. Translating it yields CASSLSGESNEQFF.

The rearrangement links TRBV11-2 to TRBJ1-6; no reliable D call. Looked up from germline, CDR1 is SGHAT and CDR2 is FQNNGV. The CDR3 consists of 14 residues. Trimming took 5 bases from V and 5 from J, leaving 10 bases between them. CDR3 residues: CASSATGNNSPLHF. CDR3 nucleotides: TGTGCCAGCAGCGCGACGGGGAATAATTCACCCCTCCACTTT. Full variable domain (outside the CDR3, taken from reference TRBV11-2 and TRBJ1-6): EAGVAQSPRYKIIEKRQSVAFWCNPISGHATLYWYQQILGQGPKLLIQFQNNGVVDDSQLPKDRFSAERLKGVDSTLKIQPAKLEDSAVYLCASSATGNNSPLHFGNGTRLTVT.

The genes are TRBV11-2 and TRBJ2-5; 8 nucleotides agree with TRBD2. This CDR3 has 16 amino acids. J lost 5 bases, V lost 2 bases, and 10 bases had no gene match. Germline V CDR1 and CDR2: SGHAT, FQNNGV. The CDR3 DNA sequence: TGTGCCAGCAGCTTATACGGGGGGGCGAGCACCGAGACCCAGTACTTC. Its translation is CASSLYGGASTETQYF.

The chain combines TRBV29-1 with TRBJ1-1; maybe TRBD1 (5 bases). The germline CDR1 and CDR2 sequences are SQVTM and ANQGSEA. The CDR3 length is 12 residues. With 3 bases removed from V and 4 bases from J, the gap between germline ends came to 9 bases. CDR3 bases: TGCAGCGTTGATCGGGGGAGCACTGAAGCTTTCTTT. Residues: CSVDRGSTEAFF.

V is TRBV27 and J is TRBJ2-1; D perhaps matches TRBD1 (5 bases). V was pared by 2 bases and J by 9 bases, with 11 bases between. Germline CDR1 MNHEY, CDR2 SMNVEV (reference sequence). This CDR3 comprises 13 residues. The CDR3: CASSLLQGVEQFF. The CDR3 coding sequence is TGTGCCAGCAGTTTACTTCAAGGGGTTGAGCAGTTCTTC.